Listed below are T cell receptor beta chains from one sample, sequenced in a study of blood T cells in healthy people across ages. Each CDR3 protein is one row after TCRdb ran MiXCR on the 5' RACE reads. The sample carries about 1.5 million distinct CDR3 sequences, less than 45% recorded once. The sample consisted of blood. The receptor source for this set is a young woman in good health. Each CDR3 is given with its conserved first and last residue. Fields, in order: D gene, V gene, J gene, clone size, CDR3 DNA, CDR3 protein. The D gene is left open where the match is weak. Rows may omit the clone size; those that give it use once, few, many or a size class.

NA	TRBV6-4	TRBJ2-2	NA	TGTGCCAGCAAACCGGCGGGCGGCGCGAACACCGGGGAGCTGTTTTTT	CASKPAGGANTGELFF
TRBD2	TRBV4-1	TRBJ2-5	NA	TGCGCCAGCAGCCAGAGGGCGACTAGCGGTCAACCCTTACAAGAGACCCAGTACTTC	CASSQRATSGQPLQETQYF
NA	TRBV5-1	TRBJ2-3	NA	TGCGCCAGTAAGGACTTGAAGATTGAGTATACGCAGTATTTT	CASKDLKIEYTQYF
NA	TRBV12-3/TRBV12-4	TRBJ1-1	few	TGTGCCAGCACCATATCTGGAGTTCAGAGCACTGAAGCTTTCTTT	CASTISGVQSTEAFF
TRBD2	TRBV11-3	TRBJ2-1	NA	TGTGCCAGCAGCTTCGGTAGAGTAGCGGGAGCGGATGAGCAGTTCTTC	CASSFGRVAGADEQFF
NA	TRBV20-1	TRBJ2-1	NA	TGCAGTGCTAGGGTGAGAGGGGAACTTCCCAATGAGCAGTTCTTC	CSARVRGELPNEQFF
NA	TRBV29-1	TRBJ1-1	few	TGCAGCGCCCAGGCGGGGTGGGGCATGAACACTGAAGCTTTCTTT	CSAQAGWGMNTEAFF
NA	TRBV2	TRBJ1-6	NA	TGTGCCAGCATTGAAGGGGCAGCCTCCTATAATTCACCCCTCCACTTT	CASIEGAASYNSPLHF
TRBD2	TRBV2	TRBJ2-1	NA	TGTGCCAGCAGTGAATGGACCCAGCGGGGGGGGTACAATGAGCAGTTCTTC	CASSEWTQRGGYNEQFF
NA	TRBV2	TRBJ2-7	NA	TGTGCCAGCAGTTGGGACCGCGAGAGAGAGCAGTACTTC	CASSWDREREQYF
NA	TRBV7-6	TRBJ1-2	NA	TGTGCCAGCAGCCCGTCGCAGGATAACTATGGCTACACCTTC	CASSPSQDNYGYTF
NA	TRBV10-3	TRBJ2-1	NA	TGTGCCATCAGTGAGTTGCAGAGGAGCTCCTACAATGAGCAGTTCTTC	CAISELQRSSYNEQFF
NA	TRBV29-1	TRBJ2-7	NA	TGCAGCGTGGTCCCCAGGGGCTACGAGCAGTACTTC	CSVVPRGYEQYF
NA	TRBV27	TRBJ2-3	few	TGTGCCAGCAGTTTAAAAGAGACAGATACGCAGTATTTT	CASSLKETDTQYF
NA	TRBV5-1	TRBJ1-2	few	TGCGCCAGCAGCATCAAGGGGGACCTCTATGGCTACACCTTC	CASSIKGDLYGYTF
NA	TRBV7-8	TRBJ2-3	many	TGTGCCAGCAGCTTTCGACGGGGCACAGATACGCAGTATTTT	CASSFRRGTDTQYF
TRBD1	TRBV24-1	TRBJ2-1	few	TGTGCCACCAGTGAAGGGACAGGGGGCTACAATGAGCAGTTCTTC	CATSEGTGGYNEQFF
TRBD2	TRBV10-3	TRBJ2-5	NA	TGTGCCATCTCTTGGACTAGCGGGAGAGGAGAGACCCAGTACTTC	CAISWTSGRGETQYF
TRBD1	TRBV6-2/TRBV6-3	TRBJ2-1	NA	TGTGCCAGCACTCGACGACAGGGGGCTTTGAATGAGCAGTTCTTC	CASTRRQGALNEQFF
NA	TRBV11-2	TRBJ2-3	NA	TGTGCCAGCAAGGCGGGGATCACAGATACGCAGTATTTT	CASKAGITDTQYF
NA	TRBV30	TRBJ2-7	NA	TGTGCCTGGAGTCACCGTCCAGCCTACGAGCAGTACTTC	CAWSHRPAYEQYF
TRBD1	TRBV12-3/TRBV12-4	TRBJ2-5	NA	TGTGCCAGCAGTTTACCCGCGTACAGGGGTCTTGTCAATGAGCAGTACTTC	CASSLPAYRGLVNEQYF
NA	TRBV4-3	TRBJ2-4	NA	TGCGCCAGCAGCCAAGATGAAGGACTAGCCAAAAACATTCAGTACTTC	CASSQDEGLAKNIQYF
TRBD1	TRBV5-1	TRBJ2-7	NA	TGCGCCAGCAGCTTGGATCGACAGGGGGAAGAGCAGTACTTC	CASSLDRQGEEQYF
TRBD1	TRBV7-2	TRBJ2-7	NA	TGTGCCAGCAGCTTAGGGCCAGGGGGCAGTGAGCAGTACTTC	CASSLGPGGSEQYF
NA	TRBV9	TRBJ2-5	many	TGCGCCAGCAGCCGGGACAACCAAGAGACCCAGTACTTC	CASSRDNQETQYF
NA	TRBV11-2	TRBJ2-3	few	TGTGCCAGCAGCCAGGTCCGTACGCAGTATTTT	CASSQVRTQYF
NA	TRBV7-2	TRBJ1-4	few	TGTGCCAGCAGCTTATTTGTCCATAATGAAAAACTGTTTTTT	CASSLFVHNEKLFF
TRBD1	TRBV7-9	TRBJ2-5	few	TGTGCCAGCAGCTCTCCGGACAGGGACCAAGAGACCCAGTACTTC	CASSSPDRDQETQYF
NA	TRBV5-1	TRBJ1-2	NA	TGCGCCAGCAGCGAACGGGGCGCAGGCTACACCTTC	CASSERGAGYTF
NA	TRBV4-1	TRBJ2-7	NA	TGCGCCAGCAGCCAAGGGGAAGGGTTAGGCTACGAGCAGTACTTC	CASSQGEGLGYEQYF
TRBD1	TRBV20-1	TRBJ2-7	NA	TGCAGTGCTAGAGATGCCAGTTCAGGGGGCTACGAGCAGTACTTC	CSARDASSGGYEQYF
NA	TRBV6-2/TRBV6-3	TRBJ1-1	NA	TGTGCCAGCGGACGGTGGGGGGCTGAAGCTTTCTTT	CASGRWGAEAFF
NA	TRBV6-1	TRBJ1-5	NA	TGTGCCAGCAGTGCCCGGGGAGCACATCAGCCCCAGCATTTT	CASSARGAHQPQHF
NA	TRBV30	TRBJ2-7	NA	TGTGCCTGGAGTGTAACTGGGGATGAGCAGTACTTC	CAWSVTGDEQYF
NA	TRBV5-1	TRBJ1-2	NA	TGCGCCAGCAGCTCCAGGGGACTCCCTAACTATGGCTACACCTTC	CASSSRGLPNYGYTF
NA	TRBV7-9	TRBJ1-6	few	TGTGCCAGCAGCTTAGTAAGAGGCGATTCACCCCTCCACTTT	CASSLVRGDSPLHF
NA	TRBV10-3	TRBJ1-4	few	TGTGCCATCAGTGACAGGGTAAATGAAAAACTGTTTTTT	CAISDRVNEKLFF
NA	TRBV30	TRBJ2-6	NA	TGTGCCTATGCGAGGCCCCGCAACGTCCTGACTTTC	CAYARPRNVLTF
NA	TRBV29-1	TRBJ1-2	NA	TGCAGCGTTGGCCGGGTCCTAACGCGCAACTATGGCTACACCTTC	CSVGRVLTRNYGYTF
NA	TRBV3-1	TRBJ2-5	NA	TGTGCCAGCAGACATCGCATCAAAGAGACCCAGTACTTC	CASRHRIKETQYF
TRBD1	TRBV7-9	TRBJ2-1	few	TGTGCCAGCAGCCGAAGGGGACAGGGATCCTACAATGAGCAGTTCTTC	CASSRRGQGSYNEQFF
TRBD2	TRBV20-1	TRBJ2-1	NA	TGCAGTGCCAGGACTAGTTATGAGCAGTTCTTC	CSARTSYEQFF
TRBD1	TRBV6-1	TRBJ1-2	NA	TGTGCCAGCAGACCCAGGGGGACAAGTTTCCGACTTAACTATGGCTACACCTTC	CASRPRGTSFRLNYGYTF
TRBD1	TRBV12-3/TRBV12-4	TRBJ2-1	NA	TGTGCCAGCATTACAGGGGGCACCTACAATGAGCAGTTCTTC	CASITGGTYNEQFF
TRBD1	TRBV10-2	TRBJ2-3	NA	TGCGCCAGCAGTGACTACAGGGGCGCGCGGCTGGATGCCACAGATACGCAGTATTTT	CASSDYRGARLDATDTQYF
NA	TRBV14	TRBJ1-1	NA	TGTGCCAGCAGCTACTCGACGGCGGTCATGAACACTGAAGCTTTCTTT	CASSYSTAVMNTEAFF
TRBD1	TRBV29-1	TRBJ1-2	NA	TGCAGCGTTCCAGGACAGGAGAGACCTGGCTACACCTTC	CSVPGQERPGYTF
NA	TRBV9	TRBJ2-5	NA	TGTGCCAGCAGCGTAGCTATGGCGGGGACGGGGGAGCAGTACTTC	CASSVAMAGTGEQYF
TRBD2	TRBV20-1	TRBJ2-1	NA	TGCAGTGCCCCGGGACTAGCGGGATACAGTGAGCAGTTCTTC	CSAPGLAGYSEQFF
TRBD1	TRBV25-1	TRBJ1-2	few	TGTGCCAGCAGTGACCCCGGGACAGACAACTATGGCTACACCTTC	CASSDPGTDNYGYTF
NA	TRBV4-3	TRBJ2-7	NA	TGCGCCAGCAGCCAAGAGTTGTACTACGAGCAGTACTTC	CASSQELYYEQYF
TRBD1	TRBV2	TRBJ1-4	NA	TGTGCCAGCAGTGATTGGACAGGCGGGAATGAAAAACTGTTTTTT	CASSDWTGGNEKLFF